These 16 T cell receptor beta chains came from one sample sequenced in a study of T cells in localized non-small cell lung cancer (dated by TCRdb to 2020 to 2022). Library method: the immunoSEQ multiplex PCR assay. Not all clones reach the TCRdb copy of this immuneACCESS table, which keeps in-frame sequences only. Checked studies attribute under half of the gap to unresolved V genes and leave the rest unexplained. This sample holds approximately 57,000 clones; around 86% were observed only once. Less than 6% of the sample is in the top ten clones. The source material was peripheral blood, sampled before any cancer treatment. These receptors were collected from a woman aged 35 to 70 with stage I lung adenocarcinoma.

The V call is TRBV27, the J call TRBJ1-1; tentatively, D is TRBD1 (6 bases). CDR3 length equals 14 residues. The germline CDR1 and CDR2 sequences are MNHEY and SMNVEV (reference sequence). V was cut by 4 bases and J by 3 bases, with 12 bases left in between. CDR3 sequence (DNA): TGTGCCAGCAGTTCACAGGGTTGGGACACTGAAGCTTTCTTT. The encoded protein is CASSSQGWDTEAFF.

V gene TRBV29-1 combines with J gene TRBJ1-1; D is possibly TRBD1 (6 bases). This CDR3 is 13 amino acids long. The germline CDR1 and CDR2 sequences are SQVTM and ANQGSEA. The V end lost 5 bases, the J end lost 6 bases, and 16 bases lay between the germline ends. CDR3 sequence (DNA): TGCAGCGTTAACCATGACAGGTCCTCTGAAGCTTTCTTT. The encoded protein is CSVNHDRSSEAFF.

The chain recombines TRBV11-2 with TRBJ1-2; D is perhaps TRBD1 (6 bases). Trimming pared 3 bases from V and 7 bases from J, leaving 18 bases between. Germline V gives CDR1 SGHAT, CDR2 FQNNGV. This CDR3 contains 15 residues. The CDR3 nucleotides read TGTGCCAGCAGCTTCACCGGGGGGGGCGCTTTTGGCTACACCTTC. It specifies CASSFTGGGAFGYTF.

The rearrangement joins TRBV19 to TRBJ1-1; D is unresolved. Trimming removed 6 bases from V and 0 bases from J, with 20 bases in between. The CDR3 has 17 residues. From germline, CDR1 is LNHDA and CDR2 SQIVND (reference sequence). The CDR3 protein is CASRTPRRGQMNTEAFF. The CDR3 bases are TGTGCCAGTAGAACTCCTCGGCGGGGTCAGATGAACACTGAAGCTTTCTTT.

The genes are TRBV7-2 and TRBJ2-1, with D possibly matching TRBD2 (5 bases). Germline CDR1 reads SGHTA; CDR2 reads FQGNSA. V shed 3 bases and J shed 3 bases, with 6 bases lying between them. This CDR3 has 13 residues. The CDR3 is CASSLEDYNEQFF. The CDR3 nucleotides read TGTGCCAGCAGCTTGGAGGACTACAATGAGCAGTTCTTC.

The CDR3 DNA reads TGTGCCAGCAGTTACTCGACCGGGACCAGCTCCTACGAGCAGTACTTC. Its protein is CASSYSTGTSSYEQYF. V gene TRBV6-5 combines with J gene TRBJ2-7; the D gene could be TRBD1 or TRBD2 (5 bases each). Germline lookup yields CDR1 MNHEY and CDR2 SVGAGI. This CDR3 contains 16 residues. Trimming removed 0 bases from V and 0 bases from J, with 12 bases in between.

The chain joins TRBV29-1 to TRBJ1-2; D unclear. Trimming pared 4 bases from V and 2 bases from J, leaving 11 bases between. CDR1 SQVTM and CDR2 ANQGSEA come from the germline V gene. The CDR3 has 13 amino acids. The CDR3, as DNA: TGCAGCGTTGCAGTAGGAGGGAACTATGGCTACACCTTC. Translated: CSVAVGGNYGYTF.

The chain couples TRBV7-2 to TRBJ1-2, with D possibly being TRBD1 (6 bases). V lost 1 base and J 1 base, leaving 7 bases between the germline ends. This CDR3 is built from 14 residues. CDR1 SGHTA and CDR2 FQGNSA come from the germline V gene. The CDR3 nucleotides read TGTGCCAGCAGCTTAGACAGGGTTAACTATGGCTACACCTTC. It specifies CASSLDRVNYGYTF.

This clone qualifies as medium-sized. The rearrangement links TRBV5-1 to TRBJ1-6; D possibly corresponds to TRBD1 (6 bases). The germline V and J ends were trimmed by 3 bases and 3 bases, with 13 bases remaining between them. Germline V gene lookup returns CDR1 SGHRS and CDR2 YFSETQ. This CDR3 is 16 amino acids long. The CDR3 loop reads CASSWKGGGYNSPLHF. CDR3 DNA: TGCGCCAGCAGCTGGAAAGGAGGGGGCTATAATTCACCCCTCCACTTT.

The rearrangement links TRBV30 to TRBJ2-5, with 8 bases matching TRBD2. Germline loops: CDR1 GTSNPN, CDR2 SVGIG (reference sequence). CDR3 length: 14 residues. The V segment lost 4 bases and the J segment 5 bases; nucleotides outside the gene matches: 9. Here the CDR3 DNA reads TGTGCCTGGACTACTCGGGGGGGCTTCGAGACCCAGTACTTC. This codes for CAWTTRGGFETQYF.

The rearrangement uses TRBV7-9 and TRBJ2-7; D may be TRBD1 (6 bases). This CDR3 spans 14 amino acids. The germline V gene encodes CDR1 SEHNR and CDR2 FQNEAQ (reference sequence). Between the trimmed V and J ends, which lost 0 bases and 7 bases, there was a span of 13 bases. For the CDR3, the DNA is TGTGCCAGCAGCTTAGCAACCCAAGGGGGAGAGCAGTACTTC. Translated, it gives CASSLATQGGEQYF.

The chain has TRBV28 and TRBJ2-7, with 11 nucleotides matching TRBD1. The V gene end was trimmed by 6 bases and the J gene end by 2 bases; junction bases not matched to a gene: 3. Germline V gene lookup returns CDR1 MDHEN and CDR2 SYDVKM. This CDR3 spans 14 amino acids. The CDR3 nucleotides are TGTGCCAGCAGGCCGGGACAGGGGGCCTACGAGCAGTACTTC. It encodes CASRPGQGAYEQYF.

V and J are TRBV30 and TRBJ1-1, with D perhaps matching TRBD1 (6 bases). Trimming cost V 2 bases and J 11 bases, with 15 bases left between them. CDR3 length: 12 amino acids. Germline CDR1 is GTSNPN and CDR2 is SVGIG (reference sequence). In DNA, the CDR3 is TGTGCCTGGAGTAGGGCGGACAGAGCGGCTTTCTTT. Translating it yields CAWSRADRAAFF. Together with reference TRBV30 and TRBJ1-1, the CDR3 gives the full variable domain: SQTIHQWPATLVQPVGSPLSLECTVEGTSNPNLYWYRQAAGRGLQLLFYSVGIGQISSEVPQNLSASRPQDRQFILSSKKLLLSDSGFYLCAWSRADRAAFFGQGTRLTVV.

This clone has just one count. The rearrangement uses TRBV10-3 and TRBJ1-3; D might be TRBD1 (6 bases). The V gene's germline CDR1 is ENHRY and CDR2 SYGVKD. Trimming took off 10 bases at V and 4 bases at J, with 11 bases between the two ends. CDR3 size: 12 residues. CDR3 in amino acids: CATYGQGNTIYF. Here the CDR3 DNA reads TGTGCCACCTATGGACAGGGAAACACCATATATTTT.

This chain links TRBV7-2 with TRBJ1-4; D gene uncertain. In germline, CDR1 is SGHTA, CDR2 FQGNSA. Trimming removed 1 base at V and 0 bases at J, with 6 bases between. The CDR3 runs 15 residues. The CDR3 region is CASSLGSTTNEKLFF. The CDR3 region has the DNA TGTGCCAGCAGCTTAGGGTCGACAACTAATGAAAAACTGTTTTTT.

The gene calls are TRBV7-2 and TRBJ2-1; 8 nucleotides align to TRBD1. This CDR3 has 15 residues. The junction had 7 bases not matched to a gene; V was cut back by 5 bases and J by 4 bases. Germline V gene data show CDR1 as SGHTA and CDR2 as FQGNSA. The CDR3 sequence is CASSQDRAVYNEQFF. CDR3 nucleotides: TGTGCCAGCAGCCAGGACAGGGCCGTGTACAATGAGCAGTTCTTC.